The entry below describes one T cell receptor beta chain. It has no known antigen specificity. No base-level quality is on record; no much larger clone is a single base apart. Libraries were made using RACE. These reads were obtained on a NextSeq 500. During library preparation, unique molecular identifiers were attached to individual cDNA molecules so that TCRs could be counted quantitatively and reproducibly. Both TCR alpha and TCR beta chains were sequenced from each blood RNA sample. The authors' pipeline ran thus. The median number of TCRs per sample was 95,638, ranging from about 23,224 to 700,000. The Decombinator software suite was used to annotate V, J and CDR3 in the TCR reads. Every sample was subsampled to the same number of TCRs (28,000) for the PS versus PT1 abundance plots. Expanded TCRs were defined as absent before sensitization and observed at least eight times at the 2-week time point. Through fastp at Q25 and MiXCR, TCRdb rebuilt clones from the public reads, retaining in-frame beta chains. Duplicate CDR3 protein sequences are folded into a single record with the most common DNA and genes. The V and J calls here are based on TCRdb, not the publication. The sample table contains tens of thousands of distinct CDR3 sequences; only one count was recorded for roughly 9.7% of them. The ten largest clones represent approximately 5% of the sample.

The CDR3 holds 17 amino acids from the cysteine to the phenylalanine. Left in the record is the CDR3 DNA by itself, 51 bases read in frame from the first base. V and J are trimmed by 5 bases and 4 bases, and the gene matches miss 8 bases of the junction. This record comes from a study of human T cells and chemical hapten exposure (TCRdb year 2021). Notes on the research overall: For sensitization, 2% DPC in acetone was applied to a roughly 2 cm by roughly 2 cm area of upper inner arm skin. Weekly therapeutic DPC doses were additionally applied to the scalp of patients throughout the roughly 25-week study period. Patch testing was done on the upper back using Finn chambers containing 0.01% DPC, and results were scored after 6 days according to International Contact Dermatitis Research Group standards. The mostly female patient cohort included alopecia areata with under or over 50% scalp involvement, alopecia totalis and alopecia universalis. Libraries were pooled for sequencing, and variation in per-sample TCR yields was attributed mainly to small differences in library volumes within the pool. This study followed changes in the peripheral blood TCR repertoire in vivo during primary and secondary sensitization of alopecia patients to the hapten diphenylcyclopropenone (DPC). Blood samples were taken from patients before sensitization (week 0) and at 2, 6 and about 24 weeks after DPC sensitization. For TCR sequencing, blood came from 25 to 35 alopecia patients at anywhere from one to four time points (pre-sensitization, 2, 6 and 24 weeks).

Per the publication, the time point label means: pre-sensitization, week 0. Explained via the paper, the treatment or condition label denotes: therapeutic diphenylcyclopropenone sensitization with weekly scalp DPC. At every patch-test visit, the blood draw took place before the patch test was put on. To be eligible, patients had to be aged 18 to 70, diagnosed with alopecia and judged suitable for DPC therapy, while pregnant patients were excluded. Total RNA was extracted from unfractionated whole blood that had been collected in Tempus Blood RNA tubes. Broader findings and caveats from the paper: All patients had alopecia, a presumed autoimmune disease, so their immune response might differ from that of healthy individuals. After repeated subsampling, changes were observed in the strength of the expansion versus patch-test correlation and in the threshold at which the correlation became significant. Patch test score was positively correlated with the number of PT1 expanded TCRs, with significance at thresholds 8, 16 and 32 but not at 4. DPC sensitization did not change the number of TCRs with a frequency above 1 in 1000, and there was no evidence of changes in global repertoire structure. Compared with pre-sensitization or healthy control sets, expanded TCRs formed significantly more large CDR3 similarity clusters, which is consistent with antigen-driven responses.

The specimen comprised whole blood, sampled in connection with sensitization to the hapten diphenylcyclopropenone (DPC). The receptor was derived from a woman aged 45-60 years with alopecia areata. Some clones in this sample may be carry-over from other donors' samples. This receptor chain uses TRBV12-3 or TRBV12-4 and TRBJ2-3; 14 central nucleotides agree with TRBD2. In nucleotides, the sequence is TGTGCCAGCAGTGCGAGACTAGCGGGGGGGGTGGCAGATACGCAGTATTTT. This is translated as CASSARLAGGVADTQYF.